The 23 T cell receptor beta chains presented below share a single source sample, sequenced in a study of memory CD4+ T cells and cytomegalovirus serostatus. The method was immunoSEQ multiplex PCR; TCRdb's version includes in-frame clones alone and lacks a portion of them. The sample holds about 67,000 clones, approximately 80% seen once. Single viable CD3+CD4+CD8-CD45RO+ cells were sorted as the memory CD4+ T cells. The specimen was memory CD4+ T cells from blood. Receptors originate from an adult in good health and CMV-seropositive.

CDR3 sequence reads: CASSPGLGWGNEQFF. CDR3 nucleotides: TGTGCCAGCAGTCCCGGACTAGGATGGGGCAATGAGCAGTTCTTC. The rearrangement links TRBV28 to TRBJ2-1; TRBD2 matches 7 bases. Germline CDR1 is MDHEN and CDR2 is SYDVKM. Trimming cost V 5 bases and J 6 bases; bases outside gene matches: 10. There are 15 residues in the CDR3.

The rearrangement joins TRBV4-1 to TRBJ1-6, with 7 bases that match TRBD1. The CDR3 covers 16 residues. V shed 1 base and J 13 bases; nucleotides not matched to a gene: 13. CDR1 is MGHRA, CDR2 YSYEKL, per germline. CDR3: CASSQGRATGVRPLHF. The CDR3 nucleotides read TGCGCCAGCAGCCAAGGCCGCGCTACAGGGGTGAGGCCCCTCCACTTT.

This clone was recorded many times. The V call is TRBV7-9, the J call TRBJ1-1, with D unresolved. V was clipped by 1 base and J by 7 bases, with 19 bases between them. Looked up from germline, CDR1 is SEHNR and CDR2 is FQNEAQ (reference sequence). The CDR3 runs 16 residues. In DNA form, the CDR3 reads TGTGCCAGCAGCTTAGTAGATTGGTCCTTTTGGGGTGAAGCTTTCTTT. As protein: CASSLVDWSFWGEAFF.

This clone was detected ten times or more. This sequence joins TRBV28 and TRBJ2-3, with D maybe TRBD1 (6 bases). CDR3 length: 14 residues. The V end lost 6 bases, the J end lost 2 bases, and 12 bases lay between the germline ends. Germline-derived CDR1 and CDR2 are MDHEN and SYDVKM. In DNA form, the CDR3 reads TGTGCCAGCAGACCGACAGGAGACACAGATACGCAGTATTTT. Its translation is CASRPTGDTDTQYF.

V and J are TRBV28 and TRBJ1-1; D possibly corresponds to TRBD1 (6 bases). The CDR3 has 16 residues. V shed 4 bases and J shed 1 base, with 16 bases lying between them. Germline-derived CDR1 and CDR2 are MDHEN and SYDVKM. CDR3 DNA sequence: TGTGCCAGCAGTTCTACAGGGTATAGGGGGAACACTGAAGCTTTCTTT. Residues: CASSSTGYRGNTEAFF.

This chain links TRBV5-4 with TRBJ2-3, with 8 bases fitting TRBD1. This CDR3 is built from 16 residues. The ends lost 4 bases at V and 4 bases at J; junction bases unmatched: 11. CDR1 SGHNT and CDR2 YYREEE come from the germline V gene (reference sequence). As DNA, the CDR3 is TGTGCCAGCAGCATTGAAGGCAGGGGGCGCGCAGATACGCAGTATTTT. It specifies CASSIEGRGRADTQYF.

The V and J genes are TRBV6-6 and TRBJ1-1; no definite D call. V lost 2 bases and J 5 bases, leaving 9 bases between the germline ends. The CDR3 contains 13 residues. In germline, CDR1 is MNHNY, CDR2 SVGAGI (reference sequence). The CDR3 protein is CASSYTKRTEAFF. In nucleotides, the CDR3 is TGTGCCAGCAGTTACACGAAGCGAACTGAAGCTTTCTTT.

The sample holds a few counts of this clone. This chain links TRBV4-1 with TRBJ1-6; D is undetermined. Germline CDR1 and CDR2: MGHRA and YSYEKL. The CDR3 contains 15 residues. V lost 0 bases and J 2 bases, leaving 5 bases between the germline ends. DNA for the CDR3: TGCGCCAGCAGCCAAGATTCCCCCTATAATTCACCCCTCCACTTT. Amino acids: CASSQDSPYNSPLHF.

The genes are TRBV7-2 and TRBJ2-5; D unresolved. The V end was cut by 5 bases, the J end by 2 bases, with 21 bases between. There are 17 residues in the CDR3. Germline V gene sequence: CDR1 SGHTA, CDR2 FQGNSA. CDR3 amino acids: CASSHNYLGGRQETQYF. The CDR3 DNA reads as TGTGCCAGCAGCCACAACTACCTGGGCGGCAGACAAGAGACCCAGTACTTC.

The chain carries TRBV29-1 and TRBJ2-1, with 11 bases lining up with TRBD1. The trim removed 4 bases at V and 4 bases at J, leaving 9 bases unmatched. The CDR3 runs to 16 residues. Germline V gene lookup returns CDR1 SQVTM and CDR2 ANQGSEA. CDR3 sequence: CSVGDRGMGLYNEQFF. CDR3 DNA: TGCAGCGTTGGGGACAGGGGGATGGGATTATACAATGAGCAGTTCTTC.

The gene calls are TRBV27 and TRBJ1-2, with D perhaps TRBD1 (5 bases). Trimming cost V 0 bases and J 1 base, with 12 bases left between them. The CDR3 is 16 amino acids. The germline V gene encodes CDR1 MNHEY and CDR2 SMNVEV (reference sequence). The DNA of the CDR3 is TGTGCCAGCAGTTTATCGGGGGAGATCCGTAACTATGGCTACACCTTC. Translation gives CASSLSGEIRNYGYTF.

As DNA, the CDR3 is TGTGCCAGCTCACCACCGGACAACTACGAGCAGTACTTC. Translation: CASSPPDNYEQYF. The chain recombines TRBV18 with TRBJ2-7; a weak D match, TRBD1 (5 bases). CDR3 size: 13 residues. Trimming pared 0 bases from V and 3 bases from J, leaving 6 bases between. Germline V gene data show CDR1 as KGHSH and CDR2 as LQKENI.

Here the CDR3 reads CASSLEGARTGELFF. CDR3 nucleotides: TGTGCCAGCAGCTTGGAGGGGGCGAGAACCGGGGAGCTGTTTTTT. This sequence joins TRBV5-4 and TRBJ2-2, with 7 bases fitting TRBD1. V shed 0 bases and J 5 bases; nucleotides not matched to a gene: 4. The germline CDR1 and CDR2 sequences are SGHNT and YYREEE (reference sequence). The CDR3 sequence is 15 residues long.

CDR3 amino acids: CASSRKLVSSSYEQYF. As DNA, the CDR3 is TGTGCCAGCAGCCGCAAGTTGGTTTCGAGCTCCTACGAGCAGTACTTC. The chain links TRBV13 to TRBJ2-7; D remains unclear. V lost 5 bases and J lost 0, with 17 bases in between. The CDR3 contains 16 residues. CDR1 and CDR2 from the germline V gene are PRHDT and FYEKMQ (reference sequence).

This chain links TRBV4-3 with TRBJ2-7, with a weak D call TRBD1 (5 bases). The germline CDR1 and CDR2 sequences are LGHNA and YSLEER. The CDR3 extends over 15 amino acids. The ends were cut back, 3 bases at V and 2 bases at J, with 14 bases in the middle. DNA for the CDR3: TGCGCCAGCAGCCAGGCCCCAGGGTCCCCCTACGAGCAGTACTTC. Encoded protein: CASSQAPGSPYEQYF.

V usage is TRBV5-1 and J usage is TRBJ2-3, with TRBD1 matching 8 bases. The ends lost 0 bases at V and 3 bases at J; junction bases unmatched: 3. CDR1 is SGHRS and CDR2 is YFSETQ in the germline V gene. This CDR3 is 15 amino acids long. CDR3 nucleotide sequence: TGCGCCAGCAGCTTGGTCGGGACAGGAACAGATACGCAGTATTTT. Its protein is CASSLVGTGTDTQYF.

The chain uses TRBV29-1 and TRBJ1-4; D is uncertain. Germline V lookup: CDR1 SQVTM, CDR2 ANQGSEA. The CDR3 contains 14 residues. V lost 4 bases and J lost 0, with 9 bases in between. This CDR3 is CSVGGDATNEKLFF. CDR3 coding DNA: TGCAGCGTTGGCGGGGATGCAACTAATGAAAAACTGTTTTTT.

This clone has a handful of counts. This chain links TRBV28 with TRBJ1-6; 8 bases agree with TRBD1. Germline V gene lookup returns CDR1 MDHEN and CDR2 SYDVKM. The CDR3 extends over 17 amino acids. V shed 6 bases, J shed 13 bases, and the junction held 20 bases outside the gene matches. The CDR3 region has the DNA TGTGCCAGCAGCACAATTCCGACAGGGGTAGCTGTTTTCCCCCTCCACTTT. Translation gives CASSTIPTGVAVFPLHF.

The CDR3 DNA sequence: TGTGCCAGCAGCGGCCGCAGATCGGAGAACACTGAAGCTTTCTTT. Protein: CASSGRRSENTEAFF. The chain employs TRBV9 and TRBJ1-1; D remains unclear. V was cut by 3 bases and J by 1 base, with 13 bases left in between. This CDR3 comprises 15 residues. CDR1 and CDR2 from the germline V gene are SGDLS and YYNGEE. The whole variable domain, remainder taken from reference TRBV9 and TRBJ1-1, is DSGVTQTPKHLITATGQRVTLRCSPRSGDLSVYWYQQSLDQGLQFLIQYYNGEERAKGNILERFSAQQFPDLHSELNLSSLELGDSALYFCASSGRRSENTEAFFGQGTRLTVV.

This chain joins TRBV29-1 and TRBJ2-5, with TRBD1 as a possible D gene (5 bases). Trimming left V 7 bases short and J 3 bases short, with 9 bases between. This CDR3 spans 11 amino acids. The germline CDR1 and CDR2 sequences are SQVTM and ANQGSEA. DNA for the CDR3: TGCAGCGGGACCAGGGAAGAGACCCAGTACTTC. As protein: CSGTREETQYF.

The V call is TRBV6-6, the J call TRBJ2-7; 13 bases map to TRBD2. Germline trimming cut 8 bases from V and 7 bases from J; bases unmatched to any gene: 8. From germline, CDR1 is MNHNY and CDR2 SVGAGI (reference sequence). The CDR3 extends over 14 amino acids. The CDR3 protein is CASAGLAGVREQYF. The CDR3 DNA is TGTGCCAGCGCCGGACTAGCGGGAGTACGGGAGCAGTACTTC.

This chain uses TRBV7-8 with TRBJ2-5, with 15 bases aligning to TRBD2. The CDR3 runs to 17 residues. CDR1 SGHVS and CDR2 FQNEAQ come from the germline V gene. Trimming at V came to 5 bases and at J to 2 bases, leaving 6 bases not matched to a gene. The CDR3 coding sequence is TGTGCCAGCAGCGCCCGGACTAGCGGGAGGGTACAAGAGACCCAGTACTTC. This sequence encodes CASSARTSGRVQETQYF.

The sample holds one count of this clone. The CDR3 region is CASSLVRLAVWDEQYF. The CDR3, as DNA: TGTGCCAGCAGCTTGGTAAGACTAGCGGTTTGGGACGAGCAGTACTTC. The chain carries TRBV7-8 and TRBJ2-7, with 9 bases fitting TRBD2. Germline V gene lookup returns CDR1 SGHVS and CDR2 FQNEAQ. The CDR3 sequence is 16 residues long. After removal of 3 bases from V and 5 bases from J, the junction contained 11 bases not matched to a gene.